Below, 8 T cell receptor beta chains from the same sample are listed, as sequenced in a study of blood T cell repertoires in COVID-19. Assay used: immunoSEQ multiplex PCR; TCRdb lists only in-frame clones, some missing. This sample yields 150,000 to 200,000 clones, of which roughly 82% are seen a single time; 4% to 6.5% belongs to the top ten. The sample taken for sequencing was PBMCs or T cells enriched from blood (not recorded which). Receptors originate from a woman between 55 and 75 years old with acute COVID-19.

The chain recombines TRBV28 with TRBJ1-1; D is possibly TRBD1 (6 bases). The CDR3 consists of 12 residues. Trimming shortened V by 7 bases and J by 7 bases, and 13 bases separated the two germline ends. CDR1 is MDHEN and CDR2 is SYDVKM in the germline V gene. The CDR3 nucleotides read TGTGCCAGCAACGAGGGGGAGCTTGAAGCTTTCTTT. Its protein product is CASNEGELEAFF.

The genes are TRBV6-5 and TRBJ1-1; 8 bases fit TRBD1. The CDR3 is made up of 13 amino acids. Germline CDR1 MNHEY, CDR2 SVGAGI. The V gene end was trimmed by 6 bases and the J gene end by 8 bases; junction bases not matched to a gene: 8. CDR3 in amino acids: CASSLGQGEEAFF. The DNA for the CDR3 is TGTGCCAGCAGCCTAGGACAGGGAGAGGAAGCTTTCTTT.

This sequence joins TRBV18 and TRBJ1-1; D might be TRBD1 (5 bases). The ends were cut back, 2 bases at V and 7 bases at J, with 17 bases in the middle. CDR3 size: 15 residues. CDR1 is KGHSH, CDR2 LQKENI, per germline. The CDR3 is CASSPTLREGSEAFF. The CDR3, as DNA: TGTGCCAGCTCACCAACCCTCCGGGAGGGGAGTGAAGCTTTCTTT. Complete variable domain (other parts from reference TRBV18 and TRBJ1-1): NAGVMQNPRHLVRRRGQEARLRCSPMKGHSHVYWYRQLPEEGLKFMVYLQKENIIDESGMPKERFSAEFPKEGPSILRIQQVVRGDSAAYFCASSPTLREGSEAFFGQGTRLTVV.

V is TRBV7-2 and J is TRBJ1-6; TRBD1 aligns across 10 bases. Germline-derived CDR1 and CDR2 are SGHTA and FQGNSA. The junction had 6 bases not matched to a gene; V was cut back by 1 base and J by 0 bases. CDR3 size: 19 residues. For the CDR3, the DNA is TGTGCCAGCAGCTTAGATGGGGACAGGGGCTTCTCCTATAATTCACCCCTCCACTTT. Translation: CASSLDGDRGFSYNSPLHF.

V gene TRBV19 combines with J gene TRBJ1-1; TRBD1 matches 8 bases. The CDR3 contains 17 residues. The V and J ends lost 4 bases and 4 bases, in that order; junction bases with no gene match: 14. Germline-derived CDR1 and CDR2 are LNHDA and SQIVND (reference sequence). The CDR3 sequence: CASSNARGLPRSTEAFF. CDR3 sequence (DNA): TGTGCCAGTAGTAACGCCAGGGGGCTTCCTCGTAGCACTGAAGCTTTCTTT.

J is TRBJ1-2 and V is TRBV7-9, with 9 bases fitting TRBD1. Germline lookup yields CDR1 SEHNR and CDR2 FQNEAQ (reference sequence). The CDR3 sequence is 14 residues long. J lost 2 bases, V lost 5 bases, and 3 bases had no gene match. The chain's CDR3 is CASSRGTGNYGYTF. The CDR3 DNA follows: TGTGCCAGCAGCCGCGGGACAGGGAACTATGGCTACACCTTC.

This sequence joins TRBV29-1 and TRBJ1-5; D is unresolved. The CDR3 extends over 13 amino acids. CDR1 is SQVTM and CDR2 is ANQGSEA in the germline V gene. The V and J ends lost 4 bases and 3 bases respectively, with 10 bases between them. The CDR3 is CSVAEGYNQPQHF. CDR3 coding DNA: TGCAGCGTTGCGGAGGGCTACAATCAGCCCCAGCATTTT.

This clone was observed a single time. The CDR3 DNA follows: TGTGCCAGCAGCGTAGCTAGCGGGAGGGCAGAGACCCAGTACTTC. This codes for CASSVASGRAETQYF. This rearrangement joins TRBV9 to TRBJ2-5, with TRBD2 identical over 12 bases. The CDR3 consists of 15 residues. Germline lookup yields CDR1 SGDLS and CDR2 YYNGEE. V lost 0 bases and J lost 4; bases outside the gene matches: 1.